These T cell receptor beta chains were read from a single sample in a study of blood T cell repertoires in COVID-19. Here immunoSEQ multiplex PCR was the method, and the copy in TCRdb shows in-frame clones only, minus some. The sample has a few hundred thousand clones; about 92% are singletons. Sequencing input: PBMCs or T cells enriched from blood (not recorded which). These receptors were obtained from a woman under 40 who had recovered from COVID-19. Each CDR3 is given with its conserved first and last residue.

>TRBJ1-1|TRBV28
CASSFARFKAFF
>TRBJ1-5|TRBV11-3
CASSDHRANQPQHF
>TRBJ1-1|TRBV19
CASSIGDTNTEAFF
>TRBJ2-2|TRBV5-1
CASRLSSGGDTGELFF
>TRBJ1-1|TRBV21-1
CASSKGTGNTEAFF
>TRBJ1-1|TRBV7-9
CASSREGRNTEAFF
>TRBJ1-2|TRBV28
CASSSRTAFYGYTF
>TRBJ2-3|TRBV6-2/TRBV6-3
CASSYSYGTSSTDTQYF
>TRBJ1-5|TRBV4-1
CASSQDRNGGALNSVIYPQHF
>TRBJ2-2|TRBV24-1
CATSVGATGGANTGELFF
>TRBJ1-1|TRBV16
CASSLDRTNTEAFF
>TRBJ1-2|TRBV28
CASQTGEYGYTF
>TRBJ1-1|TRBV18
CASSTGNTEAFF
>TRBJ1-2|TRBV29-1
CSVATGRSYGYTF
>TRBJ1-2|TRBV18
CASSGDTSYGYTF
>TRBJ2-2|TRBV29-1
CSVVQLGELFF
>TRBJ1-1|TRBV10-3
CAISLTGSTEAFF
>TRBJ2-1|TRBV7-8
CASSRGTKTYNEQFF
>TRBJ2-7|TRBV4-2
CASSQAGTSGIYEQYF
>TRBJ1-4|TRBV2
CASSEGGNNEKLFF
>TRBJ2-3|TRBV15
CATSRDRLAGGDTQYF
>TRBJ1-1|TRBV20-1
CSVADSSAFF
>TRBJ1-2|TRBV2
CASSEKGQGARFGYTF
>TRBJ1-6|TRBV4-3
CASSQDLGAGGSPLHF
>TRBJ2-7|TRBV7-2
CASSPGGSGYEQYF
>TRBJ2-7|TRBV29-1
CSAWANNYEQYF
>TRBJ1-2|TRBV15
CATSRDYPASRVTNYGYTF
>TRBJ2-5|TRBV18
CASSPRDRNQETQYF
>TRBJ1-2|TRBV5-1
CASSSNSQGDGYTF